One and the same sample provided the 14 T cell receptor beta chains below, sequenced in a study of T cell responses to AZD1222 COVID-19 vaccine listed by TCRdb under 2021. This specimen's time point label, interpreted: sample from adult after SARS-CoV-2 infection, after symptom onset. The receptor library was made with the immunoSEQ multiplex PCR assay. Entries here come from immuneACCESS through TCRdb and include only in-frame sequences with V and J called. Some clones fail to appear in such tables; in the studies checked, an unresolved V gene covers under half of the shortfall, and the cause of the remainder is unknown. Here the sample has some 150,000 clones; approximately 91% occur a single time. Of the sample, more than 6.5% is held by the ten largest clones. The sequencing used peripheral blood, collected after recovery from COVID-19. The source of these receptors is an adult who had recovered from COVID-19.

The CDR3 here is CASSPRLAANSPLHF. CDR3 sequence (DNA): TGTGCCAGCTCACCACGTTTGGCCGCAAATTCACCCCTCCACTTT. The chain uses TRBV18 and TRBJ1-6; D gene uncertain. Germline-derived CDR1 and CDR2 are KGHSH and LQKENI. V was clipped by 1 base and J by 7 bases, with 11 bases between them. The CDR3 has 15 residues.

The J gene is TRBJ1-3, the V gene TRBV7-9, with D uncertain. This CDR3 is built from 15 residues. V was pared by 5 bases and J by 0 bases, with 11 bases between. CDR1 and CDR2 (germline): SEHNR, FQNEAQ (reference sequence). CDR3 DNA sequence: TGTGCCAGCAGCCCGTTCGTGAGCTCTGGAAACACCATATATTTT. It specifies CASSPFVSSGNTIYF. The whole variable domain, remainder taken from reference TRBV7-9 and TRBJ1-3, is DTGVSQNPRHKITKRGQNVTFRCDPISEHNRLYWYRQTLGQGPEFLTYFQNEAQLEKSRLLSDRFSAERPKGSFSTLEIQRTEQGDSAMYLCASSPFVSSGNTIYFGEGSWLTVV.

The chain carries TRBV9 and TRBJ1-1, with D possibly matching TRBD1 (5 bases). With 0 bases removed from V and 8 bases from J, the gap between germline ends came to 14 bases. Per germline, CDR1 SGDLS and CDR2 YYNGEE. The length of the CDR3 is 14 residues. CDR3: CASSVGGKGAEAFF. The CDR3 nucleotides read TGTGCCAGCAGCGTAGGAGGCAAAGGGGCCGAAGCTTTCTTT.

This chain links TRBV20-1 with TRBJ1-1; no reliable D call. V lost 6 bases to trimming and J lost 5 bases, with 10 bases between them. The CDR3 loop spans 11 amino acids. Germline assignment: CDR1 DFQATT and CDR2 SNEGSKA (reference sequence). CDR3 coding DNA: TGCAGTGCCCTGGCGGGGACTGAAGCTTTCTTT. As protein: CSALAGTEAFF.

This chain joins TRBV6-5 and TRBJ1-1; D is possibly TRBD1 (5 bases). V dropped 2 bases and J dropped 14 bases, with 12 bases sitting between them. This CDR3 is 11 amino acids long. Germline assignment: CDR1 MNHEY and CDR2 SVGAGI. The CDR3 coding sequence is TGTGCCAGCAGTTACCATGGGCGGGGGTTCTTT. Its protein product is CASSYHGRGFF.

The chain combines TRBV19 with TRBJ2-7; maybe TRBD1 (6 bases). The ends were cut back, 5 bases at V and 4 bases at J, with 12 bases in the middle. The CDR3 consists of 13 residues. In germline, CDR1 is LNHDA, CDR2 SQIVND (reference sequence). CDR3 nucleotide sequence: TGTGCCAGTAGTCCAGCGACAGGTTACGAGCAGTACTTC. Translating gives CASSPATGYEQYF.

J is TRBJ1-2 and V is TRBV6-4, with D unclear. Deletions cut 0 bases from V and 6 bases from J, with 8 bases between. Germline CDR1 and CDR2: MRHNA and SNTAGT. CDR3 length equals 13 residues. This chain's CDR3 is CASSDSWGDGYTF. The CDR3 DNA reads as TGTGCCAGCAGTGACTCGTGGGGTGATGGCTACACCTTC.

The chain joins TRBV4-2 to TRBJ2-4, with D possibly being TRBD1 or TRBD2 (5 bases each). The length of the CDR3 is 14 residues. Germline V gene lookup returns CDR1 LGHNA and CDR2 YNFKEQ. Trimming shortened V by 4 bases and J by 9 bases, and 16 bases separated the two germline ends. In DNA, the CDR3 is TGTGCCAGCAGCCCCCCCGGGACCGGTCGCATTCAGTACTTC. Protein: CASSPPGTGRIQYF.

The rearrangement joins TRBV7-8 to TRBJ2-7; 7 nucleotides align to TRBD1. Germline V gives CDR1 SGHVS, CDR2 FQNEAQ. The CDR3 has 15 residues. J gave up 4 bases and V 3 bases, and 9 bases lay outside the gene matches. This CDR3 reads CASSFLDRAAYEQYF. In DNA form, the CDR3 reads TGTGCCAGCAGCTTTTTAGACAGGGCCGCGTACGAGCAGTACTTC.

In DNA, the CDR3 is TGTGCCAGCAGTTTAAACCCGGGCGGTTCCCTTAACTATGGCTACACCTTC. Translated, it gives CASSLNPGGSLNYGYTF. This chain uses TRBV27 with TRBJ1-2; D is ambiguous. The V gene lost 2 bases and the J gene lost 1 base, with 17 bases spanning the gap. Germline V gene data show CDR1 as MNHEY and CDR2 as SMNVEV (reference sequence). CDR3 length equals 17 residues.

The V call is TRBV4-2, the J call TRBJ2-3; no clear D gene. V was clipped by 1 base and J by 0 bases, with 11 bases between them. The CDR3 totals 16 residues. Germline loops: CDR1 LGHNA, CDR2 YNFKEQ. DNA for the CDR3: TGTGCCAGCAGCCAAGTAGACGGACCTAGCACAGATACGCAGTATTTT. The encoded protein is CASSQVDGPSTDTQYF.

The V gene is TRBV3-1 (or the pseudogene TRBV3-2), the J gene TRBJ1-6; the D gene is possibly TRBD1 (6 bases). Per the germline V gene, CDR1 is LGHDT and CDR2 is YNNKEL (reference sequence). Trimming shortened V by 1 base and J by 8 bases, and 12 bases separated the two germline ends. This CDR3 is built from 15 residues. CDR3 protein: CASSQGTEGDSPLHF. As DNA, the CDR3 is TGTGCCAGCAGCCAAGGGACCGAGGGGGATTCACCCCTCCACTTT.

This rearrangement joins TRBV12-3 or TRBV12-4 to TRBJ1-2; no clear D gene. The CDR3 covers 13 residues. Trimming removed 4 bases at V and 7 bases at J, with 13 bases between. CDR3 sequence reads: CASSSDIQAGYTF. For the CDR3, the DNA is TGTGCCAGCAGTTCGGATATCCAGGCTGGCTACACCTTC.

CDR3 protein: CASSLRATLGYNEQFF. In nucleotides, the CDR3 is TGCGCCAGCAGCTTGAGGGCGACCTTGGGCTACAATGAGCAGTTCTTC. The V gene is TRBV5-1, the J gene TRBJ2-1; D ambiguous. This CDR3 has 16 amino acids. The V end lost 1 base, the J end lost 3 bases, and 14 bases lay between the germline ends. The germline V gene encodes CDR1 SGHRS and CDR2 YFSETQ.